A selection of T cell receptor beta chains follows, all from one sample in a study of cytomegalovirus exposure and HLA in healthy donors. Some clones are missing from TCRdb's copy, which holds only in-frame ones; the method was immunoSEQ multiplex PCR. The data contain about 110,000 clones, about 74% of them seen just once; the ten biggest clones take up about 15%. The sample taken for sequencing was PBMCs. The receptors stem from a woman in her thirties or forties in good health and CMV-seropositive. Each CDR3 is given with its conserved first and last residue. Each record gives: V gene, D gene, clone size, J gene, CDR3 DNA, CDR3 protein. A D gene is named only where the DNA matches it firmly. Some rows have no size entry. The others give once, few or many, or a class for an expanded clone.

TRBV7-7	-	few	TRBJ1-2	TGTGCTAGCAGCCGAGGCGGTTACACCTTC	CASSRGGYTF
TRBV2	-	-	TRBJ2-3	TGTGCCAGCCTCGGCGGAGTGCAGTATTTT	CASLGGVQYF
TRBV29-1	-	once	TRBJ1-5	TGCAGCGTACAGGCTAGCAATCAGCCCCAGCATTTT	CSVQASNQPQHF
TRBV10-2	-	-	TRBJ1-5	TGCGCCAGCGGTTCACAGGGCAATCAGCCCCAGCATTTT	CASGSQGNQPQHF
TRBV7-6	TRBD1	-	TRBJ1-2	TGTGCCAGCAGCTTGACCGGGACAGCGGTTTTTTCTAACTATGGCTACACCTTC	CASSLTGTAVFSNYGYTF
TRBV6-5	-	-	TRBJ1-2	TGTGCCAGCAGGGACACTTCTAACTATGGCTACACCTTC	CASRDTSNYGYTF
TRBV27	-	-	TRBJ2-4	TGTGCCAGCAGTTCCCTTTCGAACTCTGATGTCAAAAACATTCAGTACTTC	CASSSLSNSDVKNIQYF
TRBV10-3	-	-	TRBJ1-1	TGTGCCATCAGAACAGACCTGAACACTGAAGCTTTCTTT	CAIRTDLNTEAFF
TRBV6-1	TRBD1	-	TRBJ1-1	TGTGCCAGCATTTCAGGGGGACCCACTGAAGCTTTCTTT	CASISGGPTEAFF
TRBV7-9	TRBD1	-	TRBJ2-7	TGTGCCAGCAGCCCCCCCCGGGTCGGGACAGGTGAATACTACGAGCAGTACTTC	CASSPPRVGTGEYYEQYF
TRBV4-2	TRBD2	-	TRBJ2-3	TGTGCCAGCAGCGGAGGACTAGGATCAGATACGCAGTATTTT	CASSGGLGSDTQYF